These T cell receptor beta chains were read from a single sample in a study of cytomegalovirus exposure and HLA in healthy donors. The data were produced by immunoSEQ multiplex PCR, yet TCRdb's version contains in-frame clones alone and is incomplete. In the table there are 80,000 to 100,000 clones, about 80% of which are singletons. Material: PBMCs. These receptors all come from a man aged 18 to 35 in good health and CMV-seropositive. Both conserved end residues are part of each CDR3. The order of the fields is J gene, D gene, V gene, clone size, CDR3 protein, CDR3 DNA. The D gene is left open where the match is weak. Size values are once, few and many counts, or a class for expanded clones, and some rows have none.

J gene: TRBJ1-6
D gene: -
V gene: TRBV27
clone size: -
CDR3 protein: CASRTFYNSPLHF
CDR3 DNA: TGTGCCAGCCGAACTTTCTATAATTCACCCCTCCACTTT

J gene: TRBJ2-7
D gene: TRBD2
V gene: TRBV6-1
clone size: -
CDR3 protein: CASKSGGADLKQYF
CDR3 DNA: TGTGCCAGCAAGAGCGGGGGGGCGGATTTGAAGCAGTACTTC

J gene: TRBJ2-5
D gene: -
V gene: TRBV5-1
clone size: -
CDR3 protein: CASSLGSGETQYF
CDR3 DNA: TGCGCCAGCAGCTTGGGATCGGGGGAGACCCAGTACTTC

J gene: TRBJ2-3
D gene: -
V gene: TRBV19
clone size: -
CDR3 protein: CASSLGPLTDTQYF
CDR3 DNA: TGTGCCAGTAGTTTAGGGCCTCTCACAGATACGCAGTATTTT

J gene: TRBJ1-4
D gene: -
V gene: TRBV2
clone size: -
CDR3 protein: CASRAGTTNEKLFF
CDR3 DNA: TGTGCCAGCAGAGCCGGGACTACTAATGAAAAACTGTTTTTT

J gene: TRBJ1-2
D gene: -
V gene: TRBV5-1
clone size: -
CDR3 protein: CASRIGQGYGYTF
CDR3 DNA: TGCGCCAGCAGAATAGGGCAGGGCTATGGCTACACCTTC

J gene: TRBJ2-3
D gene: TRBD2
V gene: TRBV6-5
clone size: -
CDR3 protein: CASSLGGAGTDTQYF
CDR3 DNA: TGTGCCAGCAGCCTCGGGGGGGCGGGCACAGATACGCAGTATTTT

J gene: TRBJ1-2
D gene: TRBD1
V gene: TRBV27
clone size: -
CDR3 protein: CASSLSAGDRGYGYTF
CDR3 DNA: TGTGCCAGCAGTTTATCGGCGGGGGACAGGGGCTATGGCTACACCTTC

J gene: TRBJ2-5
D gene: TRBD2
V gene: TRBV14
clone size: -
CDR3 protein: CASSPTLAVQETQYF
CDR3 DNA: TGTGCCAGCAGCCCGACACTAGCGGTCCAAGAGACCCAGTACTTC

J gene: TRBJ2-2
D gene: -
V gene: TRBV11-2
clone size: once
CDR3 protein: CASSPRDTYTGELFF
CDR3 DNA: TGTGCCAGCAGCCCGAGGGACACCTACACCGGGGAGCTGTTTTTT

J gene: TRBJ1-2
D gene: -
V gene: TRBV28
clone size: -
CDR3 protein: CASSYGAERYGYTF
CDR3 DNA: TGTGCCAGCAGTTATGGGGCAGAACGCTATGGCTACACCTTC

J gene: TRBJ2-3
D gene: TRBD1
V gene: TRBV7-8
clone size: -
CDR3 protein: CASRTRKGAGDTQYF
CDR3 DNA: TGTGCCAGCAGGACTCGGAAGGGGGCCGGAGATACGCAGTATTTT

J gene: TRBJ1-1
D gene: -
V gene: TRBV28
clone size: -
CDR3 protein: CASMAALNTEAFF
CDR3 DNA: TGTGCCAGCATGGCCGCCCTGAACACTGAAGCTTTCTTT

J gene: TRBJ2-6
D gene: -
V gene: TRBV10-3
clone size: once
CDR3 protein: CAISLAGQDNVLTF
CDR3 DNA: TGTGCCATCAGTCTGGCAGGGCAAGACAACGTCCTGACTTTC

J gene: TRBJ1-4
D gene: -
V gene: TRBV6-5
clone size: few
CDR3 protein: CASSYSRAQGEKLFF
CDR3 DNA: TGTGCCAGCAGTTACTCAAGAGCTCAGGGTGAAAAACTGTTTTTT

J gene: TRBJ2-1
D gene: TRBD2
V gene: TRBV27
clone size: -
CDR3 protein: CASSYQRGTSEGNEQFF
CDR3 DNA: TGTGCCAGCAGCTATCAACGGGGGACTAGCGAGGGCAATGAGCAGTTCTTC

J gene: TRBJ1-5
D gene: TRBD1
V gene: TRBV4-2
clone size: -
CDR3 protein: CASSLETGPTGQPQHF
CDR3 DNA: TGTGCCAGCAGCTTGGAGACAGGGCCGACCGGTCAGCCCCAGCATTTT

J gene: TRBJ1-2
D gene: -
V gene: TRBV19
clone size: -
CDR3 protein: CASSIFGVAGYTF
CDR3 DNA: TGTGCCAGTAGTATATTCGGGGTCGCCGGCTACACCTTC

J gene: TRBJ2-5
D gene: TRBD1
V gene: TRBV27
clone size: -
CDR3 protein: CASSLYPNDRGKETQYF
CDR3 DNA: TGTGCCAGCAGTTTATACCCGAATGACAGGGGGAAAGAGACCCAGTACTTC

J gene: TRBJ2-3
D gene: -
V gene: TRBV11-2
clone size: -
CDR3 protein: CASSLRFLEADTQYF
CDR3 DNA: TGTGCCAGCAGCTTACGGTTCTTAGAGGCAGATACGCAGTATTTT

J gene: TRBJ1-1
D gene: -
V gene: TRBV4-1
clone size: -
CDR3 protein: CASSHPGGQNTEAFF
CDR3 DNA: TGCGCCAGCAGCCACCCGGGCGGACAGAACACTGAAGCTTTCTTT

J gene: TRBJ2-5
D gene: TRBD1
V gene: TRBV5-6
clone size: -
CDR3 protein: CASSGAGRGTETQYF
CDR3 DNA: TGTGCCAGCAGCGGCGCCGGCAGGGGGACGGAGACCCAGTACTTC

J gene: TRBJ1-2
D gene: -
V gene: TRBV6-6
clone size: -
CDR3 protein: CASSTMTANYGYTF
CDR3 DNA: TGTGCCAGCAGTACTATGACGGCTAACTATGGCTACACCTTC

J gene: TRBJ1-1
D gene: -
V gene: TRBV5-1
clone size: many
CDR3 protein: CASSLNRSGITYTEAFF
CDR3 DNA: TGCGCCAGCAGCTTGAACAGATCGGGGATTACATACACTGAAGCTTTCTTT

J gene: TRBJ1-2
D gene: TRBD1
V gene: TRBV5-1
clone size: -
CDR3 protein: CASSWNDRGPGYTF
CDR3 DNA: TGCGCCAGCAGCTGGAACGACAGGGGGCCTGGCTACACCTTC

J gene: TRBJ1-6
D gene: -
V gene: TRBV5-1
clone size: -
CDR3 protein: CATSRGGYNSPLHF
CDR3 DNA: TGCGCCACATCCCGGGGGGGGTATAATTCACCCCTCCACTTT

J gene: TRBJ2-5
D gene: TRBD2
V gene: TRBV5-1
clone size: -
CDR3 protein: CASSPGLAGGGETQYF
CDR3 DNA: TGCGCCAGCAGCCCAGGACTAGCGGGGGGAGGTGAGACCCAGTACTTC

J gene: TRBJ1-2
D gene: TRBD1
V gene: TRBV7-9
clone size: -
CDR3 protein: CASSDSGQGLNYGYTF
CDR3 DNA: TGTGCCAGCAGCGACTCGGGACAGGGTCTTAACTATGGCTACACCTTC

J gene: TRBJ2-3
D gene: TRBD2
V gene: TRBV27
clone size: -
CDR3 protein: CASSAIIAGGTDTQYF
CDR3 DNA: TGTGCCAGCAGTGCCATCATAGCGGGCGGCACAGATACGCAGTATTTT

J gene: TRBJ2-5
D gene: TRBD2
V gene: TRBV6-1
clone size: -
CDR3 protein: CASSEGGLAGTGAQYF
CDR3 DNA: TGTGCCAGCAGCGAAGGGGGACTAGCGGGTACCGGGGCCCAGTACTTC

J gene: TRBJ2-4
D gene: -
V gene: TRBV5-6
clone size: -
CDR3 protein: CASSFEGIQYF
CDR3 DNA: TGTGCCAGCAGCTTTGAGGGCATTCAGTACTTC

J gene: TRBJ1-3
D gene: TRBD1
V gene: TRBV5-1
clone size: -
CDR3 protein: CASSLEGAAGNTIYF
CDR3 DNA: TGCGCCAGCAGCTTGGAGGGGGCAGCAGGAAACACCATATATTTT

J gene: TRBJ2-3
D gene: TRBD2
V gene: TRBV5-1
clone size: -
CDR3 protein: CASSLVASGGSDTQYF
CDR3 DNA: TGCGCCAGCAGCTTGGTGGCTAGCGGGGGGTCAGATACGCAGTATTTT

J gene: TRBJ1-4
D gene: TRBD1
V gene: TRBV4-1
clone size: -
CDR3 protein: CASRTIGTGSEKLFF
CDR3 DNA: TGCGCCAGCCGTACAATAGGGACAGGGAGCGAAAAACTGTTTTTT

J gene: TRBJ2-2
D gene: TRBD1
V gene: TRBV9
clone size: once
CDR3 protein: CASSVAGAGGLFF
CDR3 DNA: TGTGCCAGCAGCGTAGCAGGGGCAGGGGGGCTGTTTTTT

J gene: TRBJ1-6
D gene: TRBD1
V gene: TRBV5-1
clone size: few
CDR3 protein: CASSFGQGNNSPLHF
CDR3 DNA: TGCGCCAGCAGCTTCGGACAGGGGAATAATTCACCCCTCCACTTT

J gene: TRBJ2-2
D gene: TRBD2
V gene: TRBV6-1
clone size: -
CDR3 protein: CASSGGSGGNTGELFF
CDR3 DNA: TGTGCCAGCAGTGGCGGAAGCGGGGGGAACACCGGGGAGCTGTTTTTT

J gene: TRBJ1-2
D gene: TRBD1
V gene: TRBV7-8
clone size: -
CDR3 protein: CASSLGAGGLSGYTF
CDR3 DNA: TGTGCCAGCAGCTTAGGGGCAGGGGGGCTTAGTGGCTACACCTTC

J gene: TRBJ2-1
D gene: TRBD2
V gene: TRBV5-1
clone size: -
CDR3 protein: CASSSIPGLAGGRLNEQFF
CDR3 DNA: TGCGCCAGCAGCTCAATCCCGGGACTAGCGGGGGGGCGGCTCAATGAGCAGTTCTTC

J gene: TRBJ2-3
D gene: -
V gene: TRBV7-9
clone size: -
CDR3 protein: CASSLSSGSPTDTQYF
CDR3 DNA: TGTGCCAGCAGCTTATCGAGCGGAAGCCCCACAGATACGCAGTATTTT